This T cell receptor beta chain came from a study of cytomegalovirus exposure and HLA in healthy donors. The PCR made use of 60 Vbeta and 13 Jbeta primers. Assay used: immunoSEQ multiplex PCR; TCRdb lists only in-frame clones, some missing. The sample contains about 190,000 clones, 87% of which appear only once. After removal of 4 bases from V and 3 bases from J, the junction contained 7 bases not matched to a gene. The CDR3 loop spans 15 amino acids. In germline, CDR1 is LNHDA, CDR2 SQIVND (reference sequence). The clonotype originates from a boy aged 2 to 10 in good health and CMV-seronegative. Sample: PBMCs. J is TRBJ2-7 and V is TRBV19, with TRBD1 matching over 9 bases. CDR3 amino acids: CASSRTQGAVYEQYF. The CDR3 DNA sequence: TGTGCCAGTAGTAGGACACAGGGGGCTGTCTACGAGCAGTACTTC.